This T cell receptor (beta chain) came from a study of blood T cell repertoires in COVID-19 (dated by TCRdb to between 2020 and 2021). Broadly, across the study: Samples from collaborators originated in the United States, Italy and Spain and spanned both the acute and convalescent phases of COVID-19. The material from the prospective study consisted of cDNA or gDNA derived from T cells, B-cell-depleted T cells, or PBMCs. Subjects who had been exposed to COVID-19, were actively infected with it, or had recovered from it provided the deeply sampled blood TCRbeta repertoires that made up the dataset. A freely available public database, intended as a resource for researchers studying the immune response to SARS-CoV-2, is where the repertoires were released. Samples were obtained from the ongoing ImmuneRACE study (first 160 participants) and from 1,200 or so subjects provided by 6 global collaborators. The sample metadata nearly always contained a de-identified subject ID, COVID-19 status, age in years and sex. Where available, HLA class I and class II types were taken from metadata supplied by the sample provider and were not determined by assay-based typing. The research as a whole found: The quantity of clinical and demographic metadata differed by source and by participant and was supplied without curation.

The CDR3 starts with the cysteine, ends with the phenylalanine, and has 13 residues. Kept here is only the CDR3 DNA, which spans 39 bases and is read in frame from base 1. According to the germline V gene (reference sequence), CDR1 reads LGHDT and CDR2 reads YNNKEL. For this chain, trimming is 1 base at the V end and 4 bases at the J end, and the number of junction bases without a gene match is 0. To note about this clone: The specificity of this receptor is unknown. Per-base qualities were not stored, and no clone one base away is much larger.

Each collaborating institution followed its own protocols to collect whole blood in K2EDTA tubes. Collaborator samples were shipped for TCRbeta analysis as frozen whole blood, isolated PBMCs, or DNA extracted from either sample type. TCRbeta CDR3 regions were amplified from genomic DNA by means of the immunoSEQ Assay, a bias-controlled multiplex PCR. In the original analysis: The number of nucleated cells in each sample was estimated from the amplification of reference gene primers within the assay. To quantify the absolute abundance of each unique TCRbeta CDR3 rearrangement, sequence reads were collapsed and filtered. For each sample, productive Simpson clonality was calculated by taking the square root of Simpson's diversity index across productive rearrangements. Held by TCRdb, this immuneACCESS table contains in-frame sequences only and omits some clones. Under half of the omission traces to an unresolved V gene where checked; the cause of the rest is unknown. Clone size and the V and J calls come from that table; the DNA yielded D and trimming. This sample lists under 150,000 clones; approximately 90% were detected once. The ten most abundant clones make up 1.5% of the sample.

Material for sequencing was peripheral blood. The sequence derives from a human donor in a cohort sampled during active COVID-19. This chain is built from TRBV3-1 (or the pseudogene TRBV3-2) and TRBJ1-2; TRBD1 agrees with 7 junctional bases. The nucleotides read TGTGCCAGCAGCCAAGCAGGGGGCTATGGCTACACCTTC. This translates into CASSQAGGYGYTF.